This is a list of T cell receptor beta chains from one sample in a study of cytomegalovirus exposure and HLA in healthy donors. Produced via immunoSEQ multiplex PCR; TCRdb's table is partial and in-frame only. The data hold some 85,000 clones, with around 85% observed a single time. The sample consisted of PBMCs. The receptors stem from a woman between 50 and 59 years old in good health and CMV-seronegative. Each CDR3 is given with its conserved first and last residue. A D gene is named only where the DNA matches it firmly. For some rows the clone size is stated as once, few or many, or as a class when expanded; others skip it.

CASSGRGRSSSYNEQFF TGCGCCAGCAGTGGTCGGGGAAGGTCGAGCTCCTACAATGAGCAGTTCTTC TRBJ2-1 - - TRBV10-1
CASSPRQVWDEQFF TGTGCCAGCAGTCCTAGACAGGTTTGGGATGAGCAGTTCTTC TRBJ2-1 - - TRBV6-5
CASSDASGQETQYF TGTGCCAGCAGTGACGCGAGCGGCCAAGAGACCCAGTACTTC TRBJ2-5 - - TRBV2
CASSLQNTEAFF TGTGCCAGCAGTTTACAGAACACTGAAGCTTTCTTT TRBJ1-1 - few TRBV28
CASGYLATNEKLFF TGTGCCAGCGGTTATCTCGCAACTAATGAAAAACTGTTTTTT TRBJ1-4 - - TRBV28
CASSQQLAGDNEQFF TGTGCCAGCAGCCAGCAACTAGCGGGAGACAATGAGCAGTTCTTC TRBJ2-1 TRBD2 - TRBV6-6
CASSLFTGQETQYF TGTGCCAGCAGCTTATTCACAGGCCAAGAGACCCAGTACTTC TRBJ2-5 - - TRBV7-9
CSVETGNDAKNIQYF TGCAGCGTGGAAACAGGGAACGACGCCAAAAACATTCAGTACTTC TRBJ2-4 - - TRBV29-1
CASSELEETQYF TGTGCCAGCAGTGAACTTGAAGAGACCCAGTACTTC TRBJ2-5 - once TRBV25-1
CASTPKTGLGSNEQFF TGTGCCAGTACTCCCAAGACGGGTCTAGGCAGCAATGAGCAGTTCTTC TRBJ2-1 - - TRBV19
CASSWTGGNEQYF TGCGCCAGCAGCTGGACAGGGGGCAACGAGCAGTACTTC TRBJ2-7 TRBD1 - TRBV5-1
CASSLPRDSYNEQFF TGTGCCAGCAGTTTGCCCAGGGACTCATACAATGAGCAGTTCTTC TRBJ2-1 - - TRBV28
CASSYSGGSNYGYTF TGTGCCAGCAGTTACTCAGGAGGGTCTAACTATGGCTACACCTTC TRBJ1-2 - - TRBV6-5
CASSTHPTAINYGYTF TGTGCCAGCAGCACCCACCCGACAGCTATTAACTATGGCTACACCTTC TRBJ1-2 - - TRBV9
CATSFQGGKGALHF TGTGCCACCAGCTTTCAGGGTGGTAAGGGGGCCCTCCACTTT TRBJ1-6 - once TRBV15
CASSFGGRYSNQPQHF TGTGCCAGCAGCTTCGGAGGCAGGTATAGCAATCAGCCCCAGCATTTT TRBJ1-5 - - TRBV7-9
CASSPGQGVSYGYTF TGTGCCAGCAGCCCTGGACAAGGAGTTTCGTATGGCTACACCTTC TRBJ1-2 - once TRBV5-4
CASIRPGQGTFNEQFF TGTGCCAGCATCAGACCGGGACAGGGTACTTTCAATGAGCAGTTCTTC TRBJ2-1 TRBD1 - TRBV7-2
CASSLLLAGVADTQYF TGTGCCAGCAGTCTCCTTCTAGCGGGAGTAGCAGATACGCAGTATTTT TRBJ2-3 TRBD2 - TRBV27
CASTLDRGQYEQYF TGTGCCAGCACGTTGGACAGGGGGCAATACGAGCAGTACTTC TRBJ2-7 TRBD1 - TRBV2
CASSSDVPGNEQFF TGTGCCAGCAGCTCGGATGTCCCCGGGAATGAGCAGTTCTTC TRBJ2-1 - once TRBV5-4
CASSEMGLAGNEQFF TGTGCCAGCAGTGAAATGGGACTAGCAGGCAATGAGCAGTTCTTC TRBJ2-1 TRBD2 - TRBV28
CASGQEVGEQYF TGTGCCAGCGGACAGGAAGTAGGCGAGCAGTACTTC TRBJ2-7 TRBD1 - TRBV2
CASSPPNSYEQYF TGTGCCAGCTCACCACCGAACAGCTACGAGCAGTACTTC TRBJ2-7 - - TRBV18
CSSFSRNEQFF TGCAGCTCTTTTTCTAGGAATGAGCAGTTCTTC TRBJ2-1 - - TRBV20-1
CSVEQAHYGYTF TGCAGCGTAGAACAGGCTCACTATGGCTACACCTTC TRBJ1-2 - - TRBV29-1
CASSYGQGSNYGYTF TGTGCCAGCAGTTACGGACAGGGCTCTAACTATGGCTACACCTTC TRBJ1-2 TRBD1 - TRBV2
CASTPESLNTEAFF TGTGCCAGCACCCCGGAGTCCTTAAACACTGAAGCTTTCTTT TRBJ1-1 - - TRBV6-8
CSVRTAHEQYF TGCAGCGTCCGGACTGCCCACGAGCAGTACTTC TRBJ2-7 - - TRBV29-1